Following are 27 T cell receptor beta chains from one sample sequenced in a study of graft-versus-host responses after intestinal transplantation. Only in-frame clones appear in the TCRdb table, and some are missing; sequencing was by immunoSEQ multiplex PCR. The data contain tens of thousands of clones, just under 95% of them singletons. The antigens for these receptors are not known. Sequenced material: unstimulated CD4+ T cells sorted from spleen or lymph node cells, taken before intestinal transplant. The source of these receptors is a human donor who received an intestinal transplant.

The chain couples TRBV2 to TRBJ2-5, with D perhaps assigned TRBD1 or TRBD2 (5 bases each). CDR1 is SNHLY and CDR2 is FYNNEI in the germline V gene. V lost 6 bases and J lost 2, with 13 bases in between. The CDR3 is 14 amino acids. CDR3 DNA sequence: TGTGCCAGCAGCGCCGGGGCCCCTCAAGAGACCCAGTACTTC. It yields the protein CASSAGAPQETQYF.

The CDR3 region is CASSVGGTLSYNEQFF. The CDR3 bases are TGTGCCAGCAGCGTAGGAGGGACTCTGTCCTACAATGAGCAGTTCTTC. This chain links TRBV9 with TRBJ2-1; tentatively, D is TRBD2 (6 bases). Germline CDR1 is SGDLS and CDR2 is YYNGEE. The V gene lost 0 bases and the J gene lost 1 base, with 11 bases spanning the gap. The CDR3 loop spans 16 amino acids.

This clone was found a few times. The CDR3 region is CASSSGLASSGANVLTF. The CDR3 DNA sequence: TGCGCCAGCAGTTCGGGACTAGCCTCCTCCGGGGCCAACGTCCTGACTTTC. The chain has TRBV5-1 and TRBJ2-6; 9 nucleotides line up with TRBD2. Germline CDR1 is SGHRS and CDR2 is YFSETQ. Trimming took 5 bases from V and 4 from J; bases not matched to a gene: 10. The CDR3 runs to 17 residues.

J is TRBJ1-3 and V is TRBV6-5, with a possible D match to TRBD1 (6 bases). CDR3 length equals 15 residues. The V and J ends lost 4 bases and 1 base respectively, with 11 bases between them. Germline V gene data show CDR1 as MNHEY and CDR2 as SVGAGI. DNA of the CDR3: TGTGCCAGCAGTTCAGAACAGGGTTCTGGAAACACCATATATTTT. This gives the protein CASSSEQGSGNTIYF.

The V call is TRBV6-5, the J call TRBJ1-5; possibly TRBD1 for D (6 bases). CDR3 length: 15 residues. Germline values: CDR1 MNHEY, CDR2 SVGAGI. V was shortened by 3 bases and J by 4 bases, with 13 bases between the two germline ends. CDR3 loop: CASSYSAQGNQPQHF. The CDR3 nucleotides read TGTGCCAGCAGTTATTCCGCACAGGGAAATCAGCCCCAGCATTTT.

The CDR3 coding sequence is TGCGCCAGCAGCCAAACCAAAAAGACAGGGGGCTGGCTAGCGGTGAACACAGATACGCAGTATTTT. Protein: CASSQTKKTGGWLAVNTDTQYF. The chain combines TRBV4-1 with TRBJ2-3; TRBD1 matches 10 bases. CDR3 length equals 22 residues. Trimming cost V 2 bases and J 2 bases; bases outside gene matches: 22. The germline V gene has CDR1 MGHRA and CDR2 YSYEKL.

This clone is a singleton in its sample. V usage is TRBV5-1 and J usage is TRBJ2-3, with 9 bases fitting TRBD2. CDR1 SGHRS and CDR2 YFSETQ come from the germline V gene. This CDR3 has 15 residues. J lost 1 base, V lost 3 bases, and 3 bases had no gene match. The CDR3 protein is CASSSRTSGTDTQYF. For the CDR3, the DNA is TGCGCCAGCAGCTCCCGGACTAGCGGCACAGATACGCAGTATTTT.

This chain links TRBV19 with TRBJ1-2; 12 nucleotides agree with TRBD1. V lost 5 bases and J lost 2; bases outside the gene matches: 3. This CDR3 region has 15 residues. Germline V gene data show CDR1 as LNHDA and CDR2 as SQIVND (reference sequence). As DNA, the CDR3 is TGTGCCAGTAGTGCCGGGACAGGGGGCAACTATGGCTACACCTTC. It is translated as CASSAGTGGNYGYTF.

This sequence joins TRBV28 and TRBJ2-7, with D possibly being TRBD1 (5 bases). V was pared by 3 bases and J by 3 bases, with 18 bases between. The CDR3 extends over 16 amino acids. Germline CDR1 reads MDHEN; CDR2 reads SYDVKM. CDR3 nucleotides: TGTGCCAGCAGTTTTTTTCATGCTTCAGGGAACTACGAGCAGTACTTC. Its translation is CASSFFHASGNYEQYF.

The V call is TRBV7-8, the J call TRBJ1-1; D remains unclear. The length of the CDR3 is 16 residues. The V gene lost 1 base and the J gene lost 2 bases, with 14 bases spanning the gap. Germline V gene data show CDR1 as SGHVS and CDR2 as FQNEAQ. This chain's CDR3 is CASSLVWKGPNTEAFF. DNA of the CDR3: TGTGCCAGCAGCTTAGTATGGAAGGGCCCCAACACTGAAGCTTTCTTT.

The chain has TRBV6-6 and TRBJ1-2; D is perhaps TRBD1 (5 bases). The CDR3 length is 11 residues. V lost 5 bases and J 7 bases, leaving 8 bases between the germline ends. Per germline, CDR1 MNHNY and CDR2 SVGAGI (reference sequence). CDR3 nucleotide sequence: TGTGCCAGCAGTCCGGGACGTGGCTACACCTTC. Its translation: CASSPGRGYTF.

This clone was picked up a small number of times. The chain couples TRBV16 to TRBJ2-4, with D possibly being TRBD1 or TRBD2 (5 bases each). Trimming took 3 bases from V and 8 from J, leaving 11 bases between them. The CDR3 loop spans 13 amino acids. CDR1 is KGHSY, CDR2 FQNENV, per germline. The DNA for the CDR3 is TGTGCCAGCAGCCACCCGGGGCTGGACATTCAGTACTTC. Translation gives CASSHPGLDIQYF.

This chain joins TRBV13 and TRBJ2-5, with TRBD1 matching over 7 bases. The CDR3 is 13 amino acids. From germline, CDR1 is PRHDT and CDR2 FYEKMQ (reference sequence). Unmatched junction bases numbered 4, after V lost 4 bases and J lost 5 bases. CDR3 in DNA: TGTGCCAGCAGCTCAGGGGGTTGGGAGACCCAGTACTTC. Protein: CASSSGGWETQYF.

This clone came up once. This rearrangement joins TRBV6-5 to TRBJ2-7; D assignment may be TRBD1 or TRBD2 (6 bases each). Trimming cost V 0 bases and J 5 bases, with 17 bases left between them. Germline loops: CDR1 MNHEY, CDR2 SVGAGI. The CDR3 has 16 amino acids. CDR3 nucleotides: TGTGCCAGCAGTTACTCGCGGGGAAGACGGGGGCACGAGCAGTACTTC. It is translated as CASSYSRGRRGHEQYF.

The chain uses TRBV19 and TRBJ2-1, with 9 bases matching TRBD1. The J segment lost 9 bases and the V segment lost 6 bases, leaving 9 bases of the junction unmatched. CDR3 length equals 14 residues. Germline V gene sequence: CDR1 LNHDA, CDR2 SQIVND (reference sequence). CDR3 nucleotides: TGTGCCAGTAGCTCGACAGGGGGGTTAGCTGAGCAGTTCTTC. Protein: CASSSTGGLAEQFF.

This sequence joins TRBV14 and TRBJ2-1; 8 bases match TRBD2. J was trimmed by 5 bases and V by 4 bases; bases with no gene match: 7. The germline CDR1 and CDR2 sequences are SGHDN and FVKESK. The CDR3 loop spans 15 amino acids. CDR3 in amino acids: CASSRREGHDNEQFF. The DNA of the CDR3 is TGTGCCAGCAGCCGCCGGGAGGGCCATGACAATGAGCAGTTCTTC. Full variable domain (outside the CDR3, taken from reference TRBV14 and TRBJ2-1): EAGVTQFPSHSVIEKGQTVTLRCDPISGHDNLYWYRRVMGKEIKFLLHFVKESKQDESGMPNNRFLAERTGGTYSTLKVQPAELEDSGVYFCASSRREGHDNEQFFGPGTRLTVL.

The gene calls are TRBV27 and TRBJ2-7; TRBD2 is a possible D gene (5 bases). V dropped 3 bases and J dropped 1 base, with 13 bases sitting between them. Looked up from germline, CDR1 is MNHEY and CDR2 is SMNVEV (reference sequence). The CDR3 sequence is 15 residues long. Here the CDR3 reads CASSLGREGSYEQYF. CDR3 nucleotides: TGTGCCAGCAGTTTGGGTCGGGAAGGTTCCTACGAGCAGTACTTC.

As DNA, the CDR3 is TGTGCCAGTAGTATTTCGGGGGAAGATCAGCCCCAGCATTTT. Amino acids: CASSISGEDQPQHF. V and J are TRBV19 and TRBJ1-5; tentatively, D is TRBD1 (5 bases). V lost 3 bases and J 5 bases, leaving 11 bases between the germline ends. Germline CDR1 and CDR2: LNHDA and SQIVND (reference sequence). CDR3 length: 14 residues.

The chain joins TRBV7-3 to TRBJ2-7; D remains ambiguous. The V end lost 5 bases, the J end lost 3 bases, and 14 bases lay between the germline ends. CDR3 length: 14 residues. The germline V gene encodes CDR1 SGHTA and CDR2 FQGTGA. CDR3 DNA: TGTGCCAGCAGCCCCACGGCGTCCGACTACGAGCAGTACTTC. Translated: CASSPTASDYEQYF.

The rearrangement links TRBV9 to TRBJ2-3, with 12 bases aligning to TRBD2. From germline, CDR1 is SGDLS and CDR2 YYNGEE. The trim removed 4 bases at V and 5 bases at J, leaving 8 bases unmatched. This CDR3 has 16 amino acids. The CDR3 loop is CASSHRLAGDGDTQYF. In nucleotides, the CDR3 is TGTGCCAGCAGCCACCGACTAGCGGGAGATGGAGATACGCAGTATTTT.

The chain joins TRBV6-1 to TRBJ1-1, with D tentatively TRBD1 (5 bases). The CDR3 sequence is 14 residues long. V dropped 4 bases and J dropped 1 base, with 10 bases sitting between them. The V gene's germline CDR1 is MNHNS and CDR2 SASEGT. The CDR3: CASSVGTENTEAFF. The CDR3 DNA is TGTGCCAGCAGTGTCGGGACCGAGAACACTGAAGCTTTCTTT.

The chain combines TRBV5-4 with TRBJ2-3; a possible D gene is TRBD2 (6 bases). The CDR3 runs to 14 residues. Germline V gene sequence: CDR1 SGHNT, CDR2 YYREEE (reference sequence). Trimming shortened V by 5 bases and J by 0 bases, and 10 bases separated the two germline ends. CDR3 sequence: CASSGGLSTDTQYF. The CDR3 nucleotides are TGTGCCAGCAGTGGAGGGTTAAGCACAGATACGCAGTATTTT. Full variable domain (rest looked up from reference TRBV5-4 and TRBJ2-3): ETGVTQSPTHLIKTRGQQVTLRCSSQSGHNTVSWYQQALGQGPQFIFQYYREEENGRGNFPPRFSGLQFPNYSSELNVNALELDDSALYLCASSGGLSTDTQYFGPGTRLTVL.

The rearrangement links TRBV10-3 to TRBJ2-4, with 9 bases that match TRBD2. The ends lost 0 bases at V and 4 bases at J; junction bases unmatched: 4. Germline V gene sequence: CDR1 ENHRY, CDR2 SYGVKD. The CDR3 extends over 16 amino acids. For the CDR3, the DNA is TGTGCCATCAGTGAGTCGAACGCGGGAGGGAAAAACATTCAGTACTTC. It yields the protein CAISESNAGGKNIQYF.

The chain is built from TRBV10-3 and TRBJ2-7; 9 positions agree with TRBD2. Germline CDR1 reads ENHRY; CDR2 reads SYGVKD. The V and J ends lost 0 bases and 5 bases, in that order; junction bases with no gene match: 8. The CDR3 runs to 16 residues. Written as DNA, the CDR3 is TGTGCCATCAGTGAGTCGTTCAGAGCGGGAGGTAACGAGCAGTACTTC. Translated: CAISESFRAGGNEQYF.

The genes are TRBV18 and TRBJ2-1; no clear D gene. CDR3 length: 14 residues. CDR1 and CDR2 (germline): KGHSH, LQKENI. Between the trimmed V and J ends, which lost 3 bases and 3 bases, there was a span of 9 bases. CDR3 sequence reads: CASSPSDRYNEQFF. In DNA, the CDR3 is TGTGCCAGCTCACCCTCGGACCGCTACAATGAGCAGTTCTTC.

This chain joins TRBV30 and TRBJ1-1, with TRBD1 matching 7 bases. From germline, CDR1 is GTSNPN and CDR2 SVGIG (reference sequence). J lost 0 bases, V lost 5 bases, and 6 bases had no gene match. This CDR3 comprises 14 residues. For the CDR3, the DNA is TGTGCCTGGGGCGGGGACAGAGTGAACACTGAAGCTTTCTTT. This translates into CAWGGDRVNTEAFF.

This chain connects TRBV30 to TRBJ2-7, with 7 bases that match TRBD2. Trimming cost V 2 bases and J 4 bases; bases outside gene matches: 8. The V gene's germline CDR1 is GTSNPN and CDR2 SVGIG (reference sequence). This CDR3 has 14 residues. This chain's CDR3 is CAWSQWEGLYEQYF. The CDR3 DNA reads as TGTGCCTGGAGTCAATGGGAGGGGTTGTACGAGCAGTACTTC.